This record looks at one T cell receptor beta chain sequence and its context. The target of this receptor is not known. No base qualities exist here, and no much larger clone lies one base off it. The immunoSEQ Assay, a bias-controlled multiplex PCR, was used to amplify TCRbeta CDR3 regions from genomic DNA. As for the authors' bioinformatics: Nucleated cell counts per sample were estimated from amplification of reference gene primers within the assay. To quantify the absolute abundance of each unique TCRbeta CDR3 rearrangement, sequence reads were collapsed and filtered. For each sample, productive Simpson clonality was calculated as the square root of Simpson's diversity index over productive rearrangements. Drawn from immuneACCESS, this table holds only the in-frame rearrangements with V and J called that TCRdb kept. Clones are partly lost; checked studies trace under half to an unresolved V gene and leave the rest unexplained. The DNA was the basis for D and trimming; V, J and clone size are from that table. The sample table records fewer than 250,000 clones; 86% of these occur just once. The ten most abundant clones make up 5.5% to 6% of the sample.

This sample was included in a study of blood T cell repertoires in COVID-19 (dated by TCRdb to 2018 to 2020). With regard to the full study: Samples from collaborators originated in the United States, Italy and Spain and spanned both the acute and convalescent phases of COVID-19. The dataset comprised deeply sampled blood TCRbeta repertoires from subjects exposed to, actively infected with, or recovered from COVID-19. The repertoires were made available in a free public database intended to serve as a resource for research on the immune response to SARS-CoV-2. The sample metadata nearly always contained a de-identified subject ID, COVID-19 status, age in years and sex. The material from the prospective study consisted of cDNA or gDNA derived from T cells, B-cell-depleted T cells, or PBMCs. Where available, HLA class I and class II types were obtained from metadata supplied by the sample provider rather than from assay-based typing. Samples were obtained from the ongoing ImmuneRACE study (first 160 participants) and from over 1,000 subjects provided by 6 global collaborators.

CDR1 is given as SGHVS and CDR2 as FQNEAQ, both from the germline V gene. V loses 5 bases of germline sequence and J loses 1 base, and the interval between the two ends is 10 bases. The CDR3 has 14 amino acids, counting the end cysteine and phenylalanine. Here the CDR3 DNA is all that survives: 42 bases in frame from base 1. What the authors observed across the whole study: The amount of clinical and demographic metadata varied by source and participant and was provided uncurated.

One collaborating source in Seattle enrolled patients during active infection and followed them longitudinally through the course of disease. Each collaborating institution followed its own protocols to collect whole blood in K2EDTA tubes. Collaborator samples were shipped for TCRbeta analysis as frozen whole blood, isolated PBMCs, or DNA extracted from either sample type. This chain joins TRBV7-8 to TRBJ2-3, with the D gene too uncertain to name. The sample was peripheral blood. The TCR was taken from a woman aged 80 or over with COVID-19, enrolled during active disease. The CDR3 region has the sequence CASSQEQGTDTQYF. The nucleotides are TGTGCCAGCAGCCAGGAGCAAGGCACAGATACGCAGTATTTT.